This is a list of T cell receptor beta chains from one sample in a study of tumor and adjacent non-tumor tissue in lung cancer. From the multiplex PCR reads, TCRdb called clonotypes with MiXCR, one entry per CDR3 protein. The sample includes 81,000 or so distinct CDR3 sequences, roughly 80% of them seen just once. The sequenced material came from lung tumor tissue. The receptor source for this set is a woman aged 45-60 years with non-small cell lung cancer. The CDR3 runs from the conserved cysteine through the conserved F or W. A D gene is named only where the DNA matches it firmly. The listing skips clone size in some rows; elsewhere it reads once, few, many or a size class.

V gene	clone size	J gene	D gene	CDR3 DNA	CDR3 protein
TRBV6-1	-	TRBJ2-1	-	TGTGCCAGCAGCGTTCCAGGGAGCGGAGAGATCAATGAGCAGTTCTTC	CASSVPGSGEINEQFF
TRBV6-2/TRBV6-3	-	TRBJ1-1	-	TGCGCCAGAAGTTACGCCCTGACTCCGAGATGGACTGAAGCTTTCTTT	CARSYALTPRWTEAFF
TRBV5-1	-	TRBJ2-7	-	TGCGCCAGCAGCTTGGCCGCGTCTAGAGTGTGCGAGCAGTACTTC	CASSLAASRVCEQYF
TRBV11-1	-	TRBJ1-1	TRBD1	TGTGCCAGCAGCTTCGGTGTAGGGGGCATGATCGCTGAAGCTTTCTTT	CASSFGVGGMIAEAFF
TRBV6-5	-	TRBJ1-5	-	TGTGCCAGCAGCCCTGAGGGCAATAGCAATCAGCCCCAGCATTTT	CASSPEGNSNQPQHF
TRBV5-5	once	TRBJ2-3	-	TGTGCCAGCAGCTTGGGGTTGATTGGCACAGAAACGCGGTATTTT	CASSLGLIGTETRYF
TRBV10-3	-	TRBJ2-1	TRBD2	TGTGCCATCACAGCTTCGACTAGCGGATCCAAGAATGAGCAGTTCTTC	CAITASTSGSKNEQFF
TRBV20-1	-	TRBJ1-1	-	TGCAGTACTATGGGGTTAGAGGGGTCGGACACTGAAGCTTTCTTT	CSTMGLEGSDTEAFF
TRBV27	few	TRBJ2-6	-	TGTGCCAGCAGTTTCATCTACTCTGGGGCCAACGTCCTGACTTTC	CASSFIYSGANVLTF
TRBV6-2/TRBV6-3	-	TRBJ2-1	TRBD1	TGTGCCAGAAGATCCGGGACAGGGGTTTTTGGTGAGCAGTTCTTC	CARRSGTGVFGEQFF
TRBV4-1	-	TRBJ1-2	-	TGCGCCAACAGCCCAGGACACGGGCGAAACTATGGCTACACCTTC	CANSPGHGRNYGYTF
TRBV6-2/TRBV6-3	-	TRBJ2-2	TRBD1	TGTGCCAGCAGTCTGGACAGGCTCACAGGGGAGCTGTTTTTT	CASSLDRLTGELFF
TRBV29-1	-	TRBJ2-2	-	TGCAGCGTTGACAGTCCGGGCAGGGAGCTGTATTTT	CSVDSPGRELYF
TRBV11-2	medium-sized	TRBJ1-2	TRBD1	TGTGCCAGCAGCTTTGTGGTCCACGACAGGGGCTTCTATGGCTACACCTTC	CASSFVVHDRGFYGYTF
TRBV6-5	few	TRBJ2-7	-	TGTGCCAGCAGCCCTACTCGACAGGCCTACGAGCATTACTTC	CASSPTRQAYEHYF
TRBV24-1	-	TRBJ2-1	-	TGTGCCATCAGTAAGGCCAGCGGCAGATCCTACAATGAGCAGTTCTTT	CAISKASGRSYNEQFF
TRBV12-3/TRBV12-4	-	TRBJ2-7	TRBD2	TGTGCCAGCAGCTATTCTAGCGGGAGGGCCGAACACTACTTC	CASSYSSGRAEHYF
TRBV10-2	-	TRBJ2-7	-	TGCGCCATTAGTGAGTCTGAGACTACCCTCTACGAGCAGTATTTC	CAISESETTLYEQYF
TRBV6-6	-	TRBJ1-5	-	TGTGCCAGCAGTTACCCGGGCGGGACAAGCCCAGCATTT	CASSYPGGTSPAF
TRBV11-2	-	TRBJ2-7	-	TGTGCCAGTAGCTTAGCCGCGGAATGTACGGGGCCCTACGAGCAGTACTTC	CASSLAAECTGPYEQYF
TRBV28	-	TRBJ2-5	TRBD2	TGTGTTAGTAAGCTAGCGGGAGACACCAAGAGGACCCAATACTTC	CVSKLAGDTKRTQYF
TRBV29-1	-	TRBJ2-1	-	TGCGGCGTTGAAGGGGCTAGCCCCCGTTACTACAATGAGCAGTTCTTC	CGVEGASPRYYNEQFF
TRBV20-1	-	TRBJ2-5	-	TGCAGTGCTAGAGATCTTCAGGGTATTGGGGTTCGAGAGACCCATTACTTC	CSARDLQGIGVRETHYF
TRBV11-1	-	TRBJ2-1	-	TGTGCCAGCAGCTTAGGAGTAGGGAGCAATGAGCAGTTCTTC	CASSLGVGSNEQFF
TRBV10-3	-	TRBJ2-3	-	TGTGCCACGAATCCGATGACAGGCACAGATACGCAGTATTTT	CATNPMTGTDTQYF
TRBV24-1	-	TRBJ2-1	-	TGTGCCACCAGTAAGGCTAGCAGCAGATCCTACAAAGAGCAGTTTTTC	CATSKASSRSYKEQFF
TRBV24-1	-	TRBJ2-1	-	TGTGCCACCTGTAAGGCCAGCGTCAGATCCTACAATGAGCAATTCTTC	CATCKASVRSYNEQFF
TRBV4-2	-	TRBJ2-3	TRBD2	TGTGCCAGCAGCCTAGCGGGACTAGTGGGAGCTGATACGCAGTATTTT	CASSLAGLVGADTQYF
TRBV11-2	-	TRBJ2-1	-	TGTCCCAGCAGCTTAGTTCAGAGTGTATACAATGAGCGGTTTTTC	CPSSLVQSVYNERFF
TRBV30	-	TRBJ2-1	-	TGTGCCTGGAGTGGATTCGAAAAACTGGGACAATGGGATGAGCAGATCTTC	CAWSGFEKLGQWDEQIF
TRBV14	-	TRBJ1-4	TRBD1	TGTGTCAACCCAGGACAGGATGTTAATGAAAAACTGTTTTTT	CVNPGQDVNEKLFF
TRBV11-1	-	TRBJ1-1	-	TGTACCAGCAGCTCCGAGGACTGGTCGAACATTGAAGCTTTCTTT	CTSSSEDWSNIEAFF
TRBV20-1	once	TRBJ2-2	-	TGCAGTGCTAGAGTCCTCCTCGGGAGGGAGCTGTTTTTT	CSARVLLGRELFF
TRBV4-2	many	TRBJ2-1	TRBD1	TGTGCCAGCAGCCAACGTGGGACAGCCGGCCGGGCCTACAATGAGCAGTTCTTC	CASSQRGTAGRAYNEQFF
TRBV11-3	-	TRBJ2-2	-	TGTGTCAGCAGCTTGACAACCACGAACACCGGGAAGCTGTTTTTT	CVSSLTTTNTGKLFF
TRBV20-1	once	TRBJ1-5	-	TGCAATGCTAGAGGGGACAGCAATCAGCCCCAGCATTTT	CNARGDSNQPQHF
TRBV29-1	-	TRBJ2-7	-	TGCTGTGTTCACGGTGTCTACGAGCAGTACTTC	CCVHGVYEQYF
TRBV11-3	-	TRBJ2-1	-	TGTGTCAGCAGTGAAAGTCGGAAGAGCTCCTACAATGAGCAGTTCTTC	CVSSESRKSSYNEQFF
TRBV20-1	-	TRBJ2-1	TRBD2	TGCAGAGCAAGAGATCAACTGGGGGGGAATGAGCAGTTCTTC	CRARDQLGGNEQFF
TRBV6-2/TRBV6-3	-	TRBJ2-2	-	TGTGCCAGCACTCTAGACGGGCACTCCGGGGAGCTGTTTTTT	CASTLDGHSGELFF
TRBV5-1	-	TRBJ2-1	TRBD2	TGCGCCAGCAACTTGAGGGCAGCGGGAGGTTACAATGAGGAGTTCTTC	CASNLRAAGGYNEEFF
TRBV12-5	-	TRBJ2-2	-	TGTGTTAGTGCCGGGCCCCCGGGTCAGGGACCCACCGGGGAGCTGTTTTTT	CVSAGPPGQGPTGELFF
TRBV23-1	once	TRBJ1-4	-	TGCGCCAGCAGACGTACACAAAATGAAAAACTGTTTTTT	CASRRTQNEKLFF
TRBV5-1	-	TRBJ2-7	-	TGCGCCAGCAGCCCGGATGGGGACGAGACATATGAGCAGTACTTC	CASSPDGDETYEQYF
TRBV29-1	-	TRBJ1-2	-	TGCAGTGTTGAAGATGATCGTCGCTATGGCTACACCTTC	CSVEDDRRYGYTF